The 10 T cell receptor beta chains below were found in one sample sequenced in a study of shared clonotypes between healthy human individuals (dated by TCRdb to about 2020). The library was generated by the immunoSEQ multiplex PCR assay. TCRdb mirrors the immuneACCESS table, restricted to in-frame sequences. Some clones are absent from its copies; in checked studies, under half trace to an unresolved V gene, and the reason for the others is unknown. Here the sample has about 550,000 clones; around 95% occur a single time. Around 0.097% of the sample is held by the ten biggest clonotypes. For the CD8 naive samples, CD45RO-negative cells were positively selected for CCR7, yielding a CD45RA+CCR7+ population from which TemRA cells were excluded. Sequences were obtained from naive CD8+ T cells sorted from blood. The cell subset or site label, read with the paper, signifies: CD45RA+CCR7+. These receptors came from a woman aged 30 to 39 in good health.

J is TRBJ2-2 and V is TRBV5-6; 12 bases are a match to TRBD2. Germline V gives CDR1 SGHDT, CDR2 YYEEEE. The ends lost 3 bases at V and 5 bases at J; junction bases unmatched: 2. The CDR3 loop spans 15 amino acids. DNA of the CDR3: TGTGCCAGCAGCTCCGGGACTAGCGGGACCGGGGAGCTGTTTTTT. Its translation: CASSSGTSGTGELFF.

This sequence joins TRBV5-1 and TRBJ2-7, with D possibly matching TRBD2 (5 bases). V was shortened by 6 bases and J by 2 bases, with 12 bases between the two germline ends. Germline V gene lookup returns CDR1 SGHRS and CDR2 YFSETQ. The CDR3 contains 13 residues. The CDR3 loop is CASKEDATYEQYF. The CDR3 region has the DNA TGCGCCAGCAAGGAGGACGCTACCTACGAGCAGTACTTC.

The chain has TRBV5-4 and TRBJ1-1; D might be TRBD1 (6 bases). Between the trimmed V and J ends, which lost 4 bases and 0 bases, there was a span of 19 bases. The CDR3 length is 17 residues. From germline, CDR1 is SGHNT and CDR2 YYREEE (reference sequence). CDR3 nucleotide sequence: TGTGCCAGCAGCCCCAGGGGTTCGGGTGATGTGAACACTGAAGCTTTCTTT. Translating gives CASSPRGSGDVNTEAFF.

J is TRBJ2-5 and V is TRBV7-6; 7 nucleotides align to TRBD1. The CDR3 length is 16 residues. Germline V CDR1 and CDR2: SGHVS, FNYEAQ. V shed 4 bases and J 0 bases; nucleotides not matched to a gene: 8. CDR3 sequence reads: CASSSPTGRNQETQYF. The CDR3 DNA reads TGTGCCAGCAGCTCGCCGACAGGGCGAAACCAAGAGACCCAGTACTTC.

Notes on this clone: The sample has other DNA sequences that encode this CDR3 too. The chain is built from TRBV27 and TRBJ2-7; TRBD1 agrees at 8 bases. Germline CDR1 MNHEY, CDR2 SMNVEV (reference sequence). V was pared by 5 bases and J by 3 bases, with 6 bases of the junction left unmatched. The CDR3 consists of 14 residues. CDR3 protein: CASSVGQGGYEQYF. The CDR3 bases are TGTGCCAGCAGTGTAGGACAGGGAGGCTACGAGCAGTACTTC.

The DNA of the CDR3 is TGTGCCAGCAGCCACCTTTCTGGGGACTGGAACACCGGGGAGCTGTTTTTT. Translated: CASSHLSGDWNTGELFF. The rearrangement uses TRBV14 and TRBJ2-2; the D gene is possibly TRBD2 (6 bases). Trimming pared 3 bases from V and 1 base from J, leaving 15 bases between. The CDR3 spans 17 residues. Germline values: CDR1 SGHDN, CDR2 FVKESK.

The V and J genes are TRBV10-3 and TRBJ2-3; D unclear. Germline CDR1 reads ENHRY; CDR2 reads SYGVKD. The CDR3 is made up of 14 amino acids. V lost 3 bases to trimming and J lost 0 bases, with 7 bases between them. The CDR3 region is CAISEVGSTDTQYF. As DNA, the CDR3 is TGTGCCATCAGTGAAGTGGGCAGCACAGATACGCAGTATTTT.

This clone has a single count. This chain connects TRBV7-8 to TRBJ1-5; D is ambiguous. The V end was cut by 1 base, the J end by 7 bases, with 8 bases between. Germline V lookup: CDR1 SGHVS, CDR2 FQNEAQ. The CDR3 contains 13 residues. The CDR3 is CASSLDSRQPQHF. DNA of the CDR3: TGTGCCAGCAGCTTAGACAGCAGGCAGCCCCAGCATTTT.

Written as DNA, the CDR3 is TGTGCCAGCAGTTTGGCAGCGGGGCTCCATCCTCACAATGAGCAGTTCTTC. It specifies CASSLAAGLHPHNEQFF. J is TRBJ2-1 and V is TRBV27; TRBD2 agrees at 7 bases. Germline V gives CDR1 MNHEY, CDR2 SMNVEV (reference sequence). The J segment lost 5 bases and the V segment lost 3 bases, leaving 13 bases of the junction unmatched. The CDR3 runs to 17 residues.

V usage is TRBV5-1 and J usage is TRBJ2-1; TRBD2 matches at 8 bases. This CDR3 is 16 amino acids long. V was pared by 0 bases and J by 4 bases, with 6 bases of the junction left unmatched. Germline V gene lookup returns CDR1 SGHRS and CDR2 YFSETQ. CDR3 nucleotide sequence: TGCGCCAGCAGCTTGGCCGACGGGAGGGTATACAATGAGCAGTTCTTC. It yields the protein CASSLADGRVYNEQFF. Based on the CDR3 plus reference TRBV5-1 and TRBJ2-1, the full variable domain is KAGVTQTPRYLIKTRGQQVTLSCSPISGHRSVSWYQQTPGQGLQFLFEYFSETQRNKGNFPGRFSGRQFSNSRSEMNVSTLELGDSALYLCASSLADGRVYNEQFFGPGTRLTVL.